These 20 T cell receptor beta chains originate from one sample sequenced in a study of OX40 agonist ivuxolimab in advanced cancers. TCRdb keeps only in-frame clones here, not all; method: immunoSEQ multiplex PCR. The table shows 65,000 to 100,000 clones, with about 94% occurring only once. This sample comprised CD4+ or CD8+ T cells sorted from blood, obtained in a trial of the OX40 agonist ivuxolimab. Receptors were obtained from an adult with an advanced solid tumor such as melanoma, head and neck, liver or kidney cancer.

Remarks on this clone: No conserved phenylalanine or tryptophan is present at the end of the CDR3, so a read error is the likely explanation. This chain links TRBV5-4 with TRBJ2-7; 8 positions agree with TRBD1. Germline CDR1 SGHNT, CDR2 YYREEE (reference sequence). Trimming at V came to 4 bases and at J to 1 base, leaving 10 bases not matched to a gene. The CDR3 is 16 residues long. The CDR3: CASSNGQGFLSYEQYS. In DNA, the CDR3 is TGTGCCAGCAGCAACGGACAGGGATTCCTTTCCTACGAGCAGTACTCC.

The sample holds one count of this clone. The chain joins TRBV19 to TRBJ2-7; possibly TRBD1 for D (5 bases). The ends were cut back, 1 base at V and 0 bases at J, with 10 bases in the middle. This CDR3 is built from 15 residues. Germline V CDR1 and CDR2: LNHDA, SQIVND (reference sequence). CDR3 in amino acids: CASSIGTGNSYEQYF. The CDR3 coding sequence is TGTGCCAGTAGTATAGGAACAGGAAACTCCTACGAGCAGTACTTC.

J is TRBJ1-1 and V is TRBV28; D is undetermined. From germline, CDR1 is MDHEN and CDR2 SYDVKM. This CDR3 spans 13 amino acids. V shed 8 bases and J shed 2 bases, with 12 bases lying between them. CDR3 sequence: CASASRGNTEAFF. The CDR3 DNA reads as TGTGCCAGCGCCTCGAGAGGCAACACTGAAGCTTTCTTT.

The chain combines TRBV28 with TRBJ2-7, with D perhaps matching TRBD2 (5 bases). The CDR3 length is 15 residues. Trimming took 7 bases from V and 6 from J, leaving 22 bases between them. Germline V gene data show CDR1 as MDHEN and CDR2 as SYDVKM. CDR3 DNA: TGTGCCAGCACTCCGCGGGCAAATTATCCAAGCGAGCAGTACTTC. This codes for CASTPRANYPSEQYF.

V gene TRBV9 combines with J gene TRBJ1-2; 7 nucleotides match TRBD1. This CDR3 spans 12 amino acids. J lost 8 bases, V lost 3 bases, and 4 bases had no gene match. Germline V gene sequence: CDR1 SGDLS, CDR2 YYNGEE. The CDR3 DNA reads TGTGCCAGCAGCGCAGACAGGGCCGGCTACACCTTC. It yields the protein CASSADRAGYTF.

This clone came up a few times. This sequence joins TRBV9 and TRBJ2-7; possible D gene TRBD2, 5 bases. This CDR3 region has 15 residues. Germline V gene data show CDR1 as SGDLS and CDR2 as YYNGEE. Trimming removed 2 bases from V and 6 bases from J, with 18 bases in between. The CDR3 here is CASSVELGTRIEQYF. Here the CDR3 DNA reads TGTGCCAGCAGCGTCGAGCTTGGTACTAGGATCGAGCAGTACTTC.

The V call is TRBV30, the J call TRBJ1-4, with D perhaps TRBD1 (6 bases). Germline lookup yields CDR1 GTSNPN and CDR2 SVGIG (reference sequence). V lost 3 bases, J lost 8 bases, and 19 bases lay in between. The CDR3 has 15 amino acids. The CDR3 bases are TGTGCCTGGAGACAACCTAGGACAGAAATCGAAAAACTGTTTTTT. Translated: CAWRQPRTEIEKLFF.

The chain couples TRBV6-6 to TRBJ1-2; 8 bases are a match to TRBD1. With V trimmed by 7 bases and J by 2 bases, 6 bases remained unmatched. Germline V gene lookup returns CDR1 MNHNY and CDR2 SVGAGI (reference sequence). The CDR3 is made up of 14 amino acids. Here the CDR3 reads CASKWQGANYGYTF. The CDR3 region has the DNA TGTGCCAGCAAGTGGCAGGGGGCCAACTATGGCTACACCTTC.

The chain recombines TRBV11-3 with TRBJ2-1; D not certain. V was clipped by 5 bases and J by 2 bases, with 19 bases between them. This CDR3 has 17 residues. Germline CDR1 SGHNT, CDR2 YENEEA. The chain's CDR3 is CASSAPRGSTPYNEQFF. DNA for the CDR3: TGTGCCAGCAGCGCACCGCGAGGAAGCACCCCCTACAATGAGCAGTTCTTC.

The chain carries TRBV4-2 and TRBJ2-1, with TRBD1 matching over 7 bases. The germline V gene encodes CDR1 LGHNA and CDR2 YNFKEQ. Trimming at V came to 5 bases and at J to 6 bases, leaving 7 bases not matched to a gene. The CDR3 spans 14 residues. CDR3 sequence (DNA): TGTGCCAGCAGCTTTGGGGACAGATCCAATGAGCAGTTCTTC. Its translation: CASSFGDRSNEQFF.

The rearrangement joins TRBV28 to TRBJ1-4; no clear D. The CDR3 runs to 13 residues. With 10 bases removed from V and 0 bases from J, the gap between germline ends came to 9 bases. Germline CDR1 reads MDHEN; CDR2 reads SYDVKM. Here the CDR3 reads CATRFSTNEKLFF. CDR3 coding DNA: TGTGCCACCCGGTTTTCAACTAATGAAAAACTGTTTTTT.

The chain couples TRBV5-8 to TRBJ2-5; 7 bases align to TRBD1. Germline CDR1 and CDR2: SGHTS and YDEGEE. J gave up 1 base and V 4 bases, and 7 bases lay outside the gene matches. The CDR3 consists of 15 residues. The CDR3 DNA reads as TGTGCCAGCAGCCCGGGACAGCGACCCCAAGAGACCCAGTACTTC. Residues: CASSPGQRPQETQYF.

The V call is TRBV20-1, the J call TRBJ2-1; D is undetermined. CDR1 is DFQATT, CDR2 SNEGSKA, per germline (reference sequence). CDR3 length: 11 residues. With 6 bases removed from V and 8 bases from J, the gap between germline ends came to 11 bases. This CDR3 is CSAPSRHEQFF. Written as DNA, the CDR3 is TGCAGTGCCCCGTCTAGGCATGAGCAGTTCTTC.

This sequence joins TRBV7-9 and TRBJ2-7; D gene ambiguous. CDR3 length: 15 residues. Between the trimmed V and J ends, which lost 5 bases and 0 bases, there was a span of 14 bases. Germline V gene lookup returns CDR1 SEHNR and CDR2 FQNEAQ (reference sequence). CDR3 nucleotides: TGTGCCAGCAGCCCCATAACGAGATTCTCCTACGAGCAGTACTTC. This codes for CASSPITRFSYEQYF.

The chain recombines TRBV27 with TRBJ1-2; 7 positions match TRBD1. The J segment lost 5 bases and the V segment lost 4 bases, leaving 10 bases of the junction unmatched. The CDR3 is 15 residues long. Germline values: CDR1 MNHEY, CDR2 SMNVEV (reference sequence). CDR3 in amino acids: CASSSTPGTVYGYTF. Here the CDR3 DNA reads TGTGCCAGCAGTTCAACCCCCGGGACAGTATATGGCTACACCTTC.

The chain uses TRBV5-4 and TRBJ2-3; maybe TRBD2 (5 bases). The germline V and J ends were trimmed by 10 bases and 6 bases, with 15 bases remaining between them. CDR1 and CDR2 from the germline V gene are SGHNT and YYREEE (reference sequence). The CDR3 totals 12 residues. In DNA, the CDR3 is TGTGCCGAATCCGAAACGGGGGATACGCAGTATTTT. Its translation is CAESETGDTQYF.

This chain joins TRBV15 and TRBJ2-3, with a tentative D call TRBD2 (8 bases). From germline, CDR1 is LNHNV and CDR2 YYDKDF (reference sequence). V was pared by 0 bases and J by 4 bases, with 23 bases between. The CDR3 is 19 amino acids. The CDR3 region is CATSRDRGLAGRGPDTQYF. CDR3 coding DNA: TGTGCCACCAGCAGAGATCGGGGATTAGCGGGAAGGGGGCCAGATACGCAGTATTTT.

In nucleotides, the CDR3 is TGCGCCAGCAGCCAAGCAGAGGAGACTCCCCGCACAGATACGCAGTATTTT. Amino acid sequence: CASSQAEETPRTDTQYF. The V gene is TRBV4-1, the J gene TRBJ2-3; no firm D call. V lost 1 base and J lost 1, with 15 bases in between. Per germline, CDR1 MGHRA and CDR2 YSYEKL. This CDR3 contains 17 residues.

This clone has a single count. The rearrangement uses TRBV27 and TRBJ1-2; the D gene is possibly TRBD1 (6 bases). Germline V gene data show CDR1 as MNHEY and CDR2 as SMNVEV (reference sequence). Between the trimmed V and J ends, which lost 3 bases and 3 bases, there was a span of 8 bases. The CDR3 totals 13 residues. The CDR3: CASSFRTDYGYTF. In nucleotides, the CDR3 is TGTGCCAGCAGTTTTCGGACAGACTATGGCTACACCTTC.

The rearrangement joins TRBV5-4 to TRBJ2-3, with D possibly TRBD2 on 6 matching bases. Germline lookup yields CDR1 SGHNT and CDR2 YYREEE (reference sequence). The CDR3 extends over 18 amino acids. The ends were cut back, 3 bases at V and 0 bases at J, with 20 bases in the middle. The CDR3 sequence: CASSSYRAGSLSTDTQYF. CDR3 DNA: TGTGCCAGCAGCTCCTACCGGGCGGGGAGCCTTAGCACAGATACGCAGTATTTT.